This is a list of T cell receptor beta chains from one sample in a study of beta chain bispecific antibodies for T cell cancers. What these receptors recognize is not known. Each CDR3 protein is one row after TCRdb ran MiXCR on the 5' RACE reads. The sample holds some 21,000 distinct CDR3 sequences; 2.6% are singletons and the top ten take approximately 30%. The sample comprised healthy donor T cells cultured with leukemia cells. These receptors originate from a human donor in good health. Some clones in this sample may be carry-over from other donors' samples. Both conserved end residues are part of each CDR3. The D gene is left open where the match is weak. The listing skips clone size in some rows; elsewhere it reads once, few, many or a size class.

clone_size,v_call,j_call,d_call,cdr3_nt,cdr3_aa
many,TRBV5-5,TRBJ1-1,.,TGTGCCAGCAGCCCTTTTTGGGGCATGAACACTGAAGCTTTCTTT,CASSPFWGMNTEAFF
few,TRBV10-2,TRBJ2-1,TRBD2,TGCGCCAGCAGTTGGGGTGGGGGGGGCAATGAGCAGTTCTTC,CASSWGGGGNEQFF
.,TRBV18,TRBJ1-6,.,TGTGCCAGCTCACCGAACAGGGTCTATAATTCACCCCTCCACTTT,CASSPNRVYNSPLHF
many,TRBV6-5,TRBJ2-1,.,TGTGCCAGCAGTCCCGGGACAATCTCCTACAATGAGCAGTTCTTC,CASSPGTISYNEQFF
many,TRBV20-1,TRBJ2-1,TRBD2,TGCAGTGCTAAAGCGCGTAGCGGGAGTTACAATGAGCAGTTCTTC,CSAKARSGSYNEQFF
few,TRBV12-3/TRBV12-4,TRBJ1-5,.,TGTGCCAGCAGTTTAAGGGGCAGGAGGGACGAGGAGCCCCAGCATTTT,CASSLRGRRDEEPQHF
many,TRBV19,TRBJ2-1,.,TGTGCCAGTCGCCCGGGGGGCCTTGGGAATGAGCAGTTCTTC,CASRPGGLGNEQFF
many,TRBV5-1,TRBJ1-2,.,TGCGCCAGCAGCTTTACCCCCGAAGGGAACTATGGCTACACCTTC,CASSFTPEGNYGYTF
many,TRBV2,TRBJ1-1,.,TGTGCCAGCAGTGATTGGGGGCAGCCGAACACTGAAGCTTTCTTT,CASSDWGQPNTEAFF
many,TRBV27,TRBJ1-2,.,TGTGCCAGCAGTCCCCTGGGGGTTTACAATGGCTACACCTTC,CASSPLGVYNGYTF
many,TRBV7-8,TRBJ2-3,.,TGTGCCAGCAGCCCGTGGGCAGGGAGCACAGATACGCAGTATTTT,CASSPWAGSTDTQYF
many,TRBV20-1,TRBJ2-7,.,TGCAGTGCTAGACCGTTACAGGTTACCTACGAGCAGTACTTC,CSARPLQVTYEQYF
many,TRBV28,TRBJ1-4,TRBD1,TGTGCCAGCAGTGAGGACAGGGCCGCAACTAATGAAAAACTGTTTTTT,CASSEDRAATNEKLFF
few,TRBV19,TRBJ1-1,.,TGTGCCAGTACCCCCGGAGTACTCACTGAAGCTTTCTTT,CASTPGVLTEAFF
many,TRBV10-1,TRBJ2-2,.,TGCGCCAGCAGTTCCAATCCCGGGGAGCTGTTTTTT,CASSSNPGELFF
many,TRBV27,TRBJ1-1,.,TGTGCCAGCAGTCCGGGAGCTGCCCCCACTGAAGCTTTCTTT,CASSPGAAPTEAFF
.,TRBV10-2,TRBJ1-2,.,TGCGCCAGCAGCCAGGACGGCACCTATGGCTACACCTTC,CASSQDGTYGYTF
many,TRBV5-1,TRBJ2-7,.,TGCGCCAGCAGCCCAAACAACTACGAGCAGTACTTC,CASSPNNYEQYF